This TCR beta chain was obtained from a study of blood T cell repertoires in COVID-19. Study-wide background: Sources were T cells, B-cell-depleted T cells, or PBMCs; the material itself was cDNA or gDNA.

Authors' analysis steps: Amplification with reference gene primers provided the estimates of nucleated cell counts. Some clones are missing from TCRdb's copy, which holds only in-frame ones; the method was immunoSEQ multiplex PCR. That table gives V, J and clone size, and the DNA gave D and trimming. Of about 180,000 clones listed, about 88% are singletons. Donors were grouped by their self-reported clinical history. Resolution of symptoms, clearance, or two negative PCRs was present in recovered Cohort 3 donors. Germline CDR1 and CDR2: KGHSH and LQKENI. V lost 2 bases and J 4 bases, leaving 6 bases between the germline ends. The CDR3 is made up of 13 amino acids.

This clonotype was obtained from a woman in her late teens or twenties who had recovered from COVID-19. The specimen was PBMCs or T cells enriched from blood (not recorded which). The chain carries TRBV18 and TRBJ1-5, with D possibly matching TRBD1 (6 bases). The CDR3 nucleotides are TGTGCCAGCTCACCAGGGACAAATCAGCCCCAGCATTTT. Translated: CASSPGTNQPQHF.